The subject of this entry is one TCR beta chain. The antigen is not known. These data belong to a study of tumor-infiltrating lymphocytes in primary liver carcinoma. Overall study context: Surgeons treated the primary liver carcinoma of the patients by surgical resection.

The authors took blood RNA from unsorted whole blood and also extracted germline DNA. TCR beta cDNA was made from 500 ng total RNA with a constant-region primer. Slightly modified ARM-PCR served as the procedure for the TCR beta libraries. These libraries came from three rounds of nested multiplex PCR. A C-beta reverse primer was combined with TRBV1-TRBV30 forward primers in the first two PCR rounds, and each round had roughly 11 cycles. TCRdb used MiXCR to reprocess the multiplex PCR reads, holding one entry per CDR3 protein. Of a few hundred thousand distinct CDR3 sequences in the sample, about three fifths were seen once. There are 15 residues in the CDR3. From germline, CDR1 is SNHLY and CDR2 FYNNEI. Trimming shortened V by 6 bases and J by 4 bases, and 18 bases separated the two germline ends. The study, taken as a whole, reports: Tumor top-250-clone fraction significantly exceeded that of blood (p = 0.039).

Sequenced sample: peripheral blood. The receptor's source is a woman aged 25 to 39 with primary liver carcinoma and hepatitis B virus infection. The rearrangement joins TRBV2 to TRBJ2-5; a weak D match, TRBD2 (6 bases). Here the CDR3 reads CASSRTNGRGETQYF. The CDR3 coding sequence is TGTGCCAGCAGCAGAACTAACGGGAGAGGAGAGACCCAGTACTTC.